This TCR beta chain was sequenced in a study of blood T cells in healthy people across ages. CDR3 length: 14 residues. Trimming removed 5 bases from V and 2 bases from J, with 12 bases in between. Germline V gene lookup returns CDR1 MGHRA and CDR2 YSYEKL. A second PCR, run for roughly 7 to 12 cycles, used a sample-barcoded 5' primer plus a J-beta primer mix. TCRdb fed the 5' RACE reads into MiXCR, producing one record per CDR3 protein. The sample has over 1,500,000 distinct CDR3 sequences; 49% are singletons. This clonotype has just a few counts. Sequencing was performed on blood. V gene TRBV4-1 combines with J gene TRBJ1-2; no clear D. The TCR originated in a woman in her 40s in good health. In nucleotides, the CDR3 is TGCGCCAGCAGCTCCCTAAACAGAAACTATGGCTACACCTTC. This encodes CASSSLNRNYGYTF.